Sequencing of this TCR beta chain was carried out in a study of shared clonotypes between healthy human individuals. Repertoires were generated with immunoSEQ multiplex PCR, while TCRdb's copy carries only in-frame clones and drops some. The sample carries millions of clones, about 93% recorded once. The naive CD8 population came from CD45RO-negative cells selected for CCR7, without terminally differentiated effector memory CD45RA+ cells. The sequence derives from a man between 18 and 35 years old in good health. Some clones in this sample may be carry-over from other donors' samples. The sequencing input was naive CD8+ T cells from PBMCs.

The CDR3, as DNA: TGTGCCAGCAGTCCGTGGACTAGTTCATCAGAGACCCAGTACTTC. It specifies CASSPWTSSSETQYF. This chain joins TRBV28 and TRBJ2-5; 7 bases match TRBD2. Germline loops: CDR1 MDHEN, CDR2 SYDVKM. CDR3 length: 15 residues. With 5 bases clipped from V and 4 bases from J, the junction kept 10 bases outside the gene matches.